A selection of T cell receptor beta chains follows, all from one sample in a study of cytomegalovirus exposure and HLA in healthy donors. Sequencing was performed with immunoSEQ multiplex PCR; in TCRdb, only in-frame clones are kept and a portion is missing. The sample carries about 170,000 clones, approximately 72% recorded once. What was sequenced was PBMCs. These TCRs come from a man aged 40-49 years in good health and CMV-seropositive. CDR3s include the opening cysteine and the closing phenylalanine or tryptophan. A D gene is named only where the DNA matches it firmly.

>14|TRBV4-3|TRBJ1-2|TRBD1
CASSARTGNYGYTF
TGCGCCAGCAGCGCCCGGACAGGGAACTATGGCTACACCTTC
>14|TRBV5-1|TRBJ2-5|.
CASSLGTDQETQYF
TGCGCCAGCAGCTTGGGGACAGATCAAGAGACCCAGTACTTC
>15|TRBV18|TRBJ1-2|.
CASSPVGRQSDGYTF
TGTGCCAGCTCACCGGTGGGCCGACAATCGGATGGCTACACCTTC
>16|TRBV25-1|TRBJ1-1|.
CASSASFGGVTPEAFF
TGTGCCAGCAGCGCCAGCTTTGGGGGGGTGACGCCTGAAGCTTTCTTT
>14|TRBV27|TRBJ1-2|TRBD1
CASSPDRGNYGYTF
TGTGCCAGCAGTCCTGACAGGGGGAACTATGGCTACACCTTC
>13|TRBV27|TRBJ1-2|.
CASRTETNYGYTF
TGTGCCAGCCGGACAGAGACAAACTATGGCTACACCTTC
>16|TRBV2|TRBJ1-6|TRBD1
CASNVPGQGDNSPLHF
TGTGCCAGCAACGTCCCGGGACAGGGAGATAATTCACCCCTCCACTTT
>16|TRBV9|TRBJ2-3|.
CASSVESGASTDTQYF
TGTGCCAGCAGCGTAGAATCAGGCGCTAGCACAGATACGCAGTATTTT
>17|TRBV2|TRBJ2-3|.
CASSRVTGLARSDTQYF
TGTGCCAGCAGCAGGGTCACAGGGCTCGCTCGGTCAGATACGCAGTATTTT
>13|TRBV9|TRBJ2-7|.
CASSPLDGREQYF
TGTGCCAGCAGCCCTCTGGATGGGCGAGAGCAGTACTTC